One sample yielded the 24 T cell receptor beta chains listed below, sequenced in a study of blood T cells in healthy people across ages. For the second PCR, which ran for roughly 6 to 12 cycles, a sample-barcoded 5' primer and a J-beta primer mix were used. One entry per CDR3 protein, called by TCRdb with MiXCR from the 5' RACE reads. The sample includes 1.5 million to 2 million distinct CDR3 sequences, about 28% of them seen just once. The sample taken for sequencing was blood. The receptors originated from a woman in her twenties or thirties in good health.

In its sample, this clonotype was seen a few times. The V and J genes are TRBV29-1 and TRBJ2-3, with 13 bases matching TRBD2. This CDR3 comprises 14 residues. With 7 bases clipped from V and 5 bases from J, the junction kept 6 bases outside the gene matches. Germline CDR1 reads SQVTM; CDR2 reads ANQGSEA. The CDR3 loop is CSGRTSGSLDTQYF. Here the CDR3 DNA reads TGCAGCGGCCGGACTAGCGGGAGCTTAGATACGCAGTATTTT.

The chain employs TRBV29-1 and TRBJ1-1, with TRBD1 identical over 7 bases. Germline CDR1 SQVTM, CDR2 ANQGSEA. V was clipped by 7 bases and J by 3 bases; unmatched bases: 11. The CDR3 is made up of 14 amino acids. The DNA for the CDR3 is TGCAGCGGTTCGGCCAGGGGGTTCCACACTGAAGCTTTCTTT. Its translation: CSGSARGFHTEAFF. The full variable domain, in which reference TRBV29-1 and TRBJ1-1 provide the parts outside the CDR3, is SAVISQKPSRDICQRGTSLTIQCQVDSQVTMMFWYRQQPGQSLTLIATANQGSEATYESGFVIDKFPISRPNLTFSTLTVSNMSPEDSSIYLCSGSARGFHTEAFFGQGTRLTVV.

The CDR3 bases are TGTGCCACCAGTGATACGTGGACAGGGGGCGATACGCAGTATTTT. Translating gives CATSDTWTGGDTQYF. V gene TRBV24-1 combines with J gene TRBJ2-3; 11 nucleotides match TRBD1. This CDR3 spans 15 amino acids. With 3 bases clipped from V and 6 bases from J, the junction kept 4 bases outside the gene matches. Germline values: CDR1 KGHDR, CDR2 SFDVKD.

The chain links TRBV25-1 to TRBJ2-1, with 10 bases fitting TRBD1. This CDR3 comprises 17 residues. From germline, CDR1 is MGHDK and CDR2 SYGVNS. J lost 8 bases, V lost 3 bases, and 13 bases had no gene match. The CDR3 sequence is CASSEWGWGQGSDEQFF. In DNA form, the CDR3 reads TGTGCCAGCAGTGAGTGGGGGTGGGGACAGGGGTCCGATGAGCAGTTCTTC. The full variable domain, with the rest looked up from reference TRBV25-1 and TRBJ2-1, is EADIYQTPRYLVIGTGKKITLECSQTMGHDKMYWYQQDPGMELHLIHYSYGVNSTEKGDLSSESTVSRIRTEHFPLTLESARPSHTSQYLCASSEWGWGQGSDEQFFGPGTRLTVL.

This clonotype showed up just a few times. Being one base from a much bigger clone, this may be a read error. The chain links TRBV7-9 to TRBJ2-7; D not certain. CDR3 length: 11 amino acids. CDR1 and CDR2 from the germline V gene are SEHNR and FQNEAQ (reference sequence). Trimming pared 3 bases from V and 7 bases from J, leaving 7 bases between. In DNA form, the CDR3 reads TGTGCCAGCAGCTTCAACCTAGAGCAGTACTTC. Translation: CASSFNLEQYF.

The chain employs TRBV15 and TRBJ2-5; 7 nucleotides align to TRBD1. The germline CDR1 and CDR2 sequences are LNHNV and YYDKDF (reference sequence). This CDR3 comprises 15 residues. V trimming: 0 bases; J trimming: 4 bases; junction bases outside the gene matches: 5. CDR3 nucleotide sequence: TGTGCCACCAGCAGAGATGAGAGGGGGCGAGAGACCCAGTACTTC. Protein: CATSRDERGRETQYF.

This clonotype appeared a few times. The rearrangement joins TRBV6-6 to TRBJ2-3; 7 bases agree with TRBD2. J gave up 3 bases and V 7 bases, and 13 bases lay outside the gene matches. The V gene's germline CDR1 is MNHNY and CDR2 SVGAGI (reference sequence). The CDR3 contains 16 residues. The CDR3 DNA reads as TGTGCCAGCACCCCACAGCGGGGTGGTCAGACAGATACGCAGTATTTT. It codes for CASTPQRGGQTDTQYF.

Only a few counts were recorded for this clonotype. The CDR3 sequence: CASSLGLAGAAPGADTQYF. In nucleotides, the CDR3 is TGTGCCAGCAGCTTAGGACTAGCGGGGGCCGCACCCGGGGCAGATACGCAGTATTTT. The chain has TRBV7-2 and TRBJ2-3, with 12 nucleotides matching TRBD2. Germline lookup yields CDR1 SGHTA and CDR2 FQGNSA. V lost 1 base to trimming and J lost 4 bases; unmatched junction nucleotides: 12. The CDR3 covers 19 residues.

This clonotype was observed a single time. The chain links TRBV28 to TRBJ1-1; tentatively, D is TRBD1 (6 bases). The V gene's germline CDR1 is MDHEN and CDR2 SYDVKM. V lost 7 bases and J 6 bases, leaving 15 bases between the germline ends. The CDR3 has 13 amino acids. The CDR3 loop reads CASIIGGNSEAFF. The CDR3 nucleotides are TGTGCCAGCATCATAGGGGGAAACTCTGAAGCTTTCTTT.

This clonotype has a count of ten or more. The CDR3 reads CASSSGPLGQYF. The DNA for the CDR3 is TGTGCCAGCAGTTCCGGACCCTTAGGGCAGTATTTT. The V gene is TRBV12-3 or TRBV12-4, the J gene TRBJ2-3; unclear D gene. The CDR3 covers 12 residues. The ends were cut back, 4 bases at V and 11 bases at J, with 13 bases in the middle.

The chain joins TRBV20-1 to TRBJ2-6; D is possibly TRBD1 (6 bases). The V and J ends lost 2 bases and 0 bases respectively, with 14 bases between them. The CDR3 is made up of 17 amino acids. Germline V lookup: CDR1 DFQATT, CDR2 SNEGSKA (reference sequence). The CDR3 region is CSARSPGVISGANVLTF. DNA for the CDR3: TGCAGTGCTAGATCGCCAGGGGTTATCTCTGGGGCCAACGTCCTGACTTTC.

The chain employs TRBV7-3 and TRBJ2-1; D remains ambiguous. The germline V gene has CDR1 SGHTA and CDR2 FQGTGA. V lost 4 bases and J 1 base, leaving 8 bases between the germline ends. This CDR3 has 14 residues. This CDR3 is CASSWVKSYNEQFF. The CDR3 bases are TGTGCCAGCAGCTGGGTAAAGTCCTACAATGAGCAGTTCTTC.

The rearrangement links TRBV28 to TRBJ2-1; D assignment may be TRBD1 or TRBD2 (5 bases each). V lost 6 bases and J lost 11, with 11 bases in between. The CDR3 loop spans 11 amino acids. Germline CDR1 reads MDHEN; CDR2 reads SYDVKM. Here the CDR3 reads CASSSGRQQFF. CDR3 nucleotide sequence: TGTGCCAGCAGCTCGGGACGGCAGCAGTTCTTC.

This clonotype was observed at least ten times. V is TRBV29-1 and J is TRBJ2-7, with TRBD2 matching 7 bases. The junction had 11 bases not matched to a gene; V was cut back by 6 bases and J by 0 bases. The CDR3 runs to 15 residues. The germline CDR1 and CDR2 sequences are SQVTM and ANQGSEA. Written as DNA, the CDR3 is TGCAGCGTCGCTCCCCGCGCGGGAGTCTCCTACGAGCAGTACTTC. It specifies CSVAPRAGVSYEQYF.

This chain connects TRBV5-1 to TRBJ2-5, with 7 bases matching TRBD1. This CDR3 region has 18 residues. The junction had 18 bases not matched to a gene; V was cut back by 4 bases and J by 3 bases. Per the germline V gene, CDR1 is SGHRS and CDR2 is YFSETQ. CDR3 protein: CASSKETIAGGGEETQYF. The CDR3 nucleotides are TGCGCCAGCAGCAAAGAGACAATTGCAGGGGGTGGGGAAGAGACCCAGTACTTC. The full variable domain, its missing parts supplied by reference TRBV5-1 and TRBJ2-5, is KAGVTQTPRYLIKTRGQQVTLSCSPISGHRSVSWYQQTPGQGLQFLFEYFSETQRNKGNFPGRFSGRQFSNSRSEMNVSTLELGDSALYLCASSKETIAGGGEETQYFGPGTRLLVL.

This chain connects TRBV7-9 to TRBJ1-3, with D possibly being TRBD1 (5 bases). The ends were cut back, 4 bases at V and 2 bases at J, with 15 bases in the middle. This CDR3 region has 16 residues. Germline CDR1 is SEHNR and CDR2 is FQNEAQ (reference sequence). Written as DNA, the CDR3 is TGTGCCAGCAGCTCCAGGACACCTGGGACTGGAAACACCATATATTTT. Its protein product is CASSSRTPGTGNTIYF.

This clonotype has a count of ten or more. The V call is TRBV11-2, the J call TRBJ2-7; D may match TRBD1 or TRBD2 (6 bases each). The CDR3 runs to 15 residues. V shed 0 bases and J shed 4 bases, with 13 bases lying between them. Germline assignment: CDR1 SGHAT and CDR2 FQNNGV. CDR3 DNA: TGTGCCAGCAGCTTAGACGGGGGCGCAGGGTACGAGCAGTACTTC. Translated: CASSLDGGAGYEQYF.

In this sample, this clonotype turned up a few times. The chain combines TRBV28 with TRBJ2-4; D possibly corresponds to TRBD1 (6 bases). Trimming shortened V by 7 bases and J by 13 bases, and 20 bases separated the two germline ends. The CDR3 covers 13 residues. Per germline, CDR1 MDHEN and CDR2 SYDVKM. The CDR3 sequence is CASIQGVENEQYF. The DNA for the CDR3 is TGTGCCAGCATACAGGGAGTTGAGAATGAGCAGTACTTC. The full variable domain, rest sourced from reference TRBV28 and TRBJ2-4, is DVKVTQSSRYLVKRTGEKVFLECVQDMDHENMFWYRQDPGLGLRLIYFSYDVKMKEKGDIPEGYSVSREKKERFSLILESASTNQTSMYLCASIQGVENEQYFGAGTRLSVL.

This clonotype was seen many times. The chain uses TRBV5-1 and TRBJ2-5; no definite D call. The CDR3 has 17 residues. The V end was cut by 0 bases, the J end by 3 bases, with 18 bases between. Germline V gene data show CDR1 as SGHRS and CDR2 as YFSETQ. The CDR3 is CASSLALFPLGKETQYF. CDR3 sequence (DNA): TGCGCCAGCAGCTTGGCCCTGTTCCCGCTGGGGAAAGAGACCCAGTACTTC.

The chain is built from TRBV20-1 and TRBJ2-3; the match to TRBD2 covers 14 bases. J lost 6 bases, V lost 3 bases, and 5 bases had no gene match. CDR1 is DFQATT, CDR2 SNEGSKA, per germline (reference sequence). CDR3 length: 15 residues. CDR3 amino acids: CSARGLAGVSDTQYF. The CDR3 coding sequence is TGCAGTGCTAGGGGACTAGCGGGAGTTAGTGATACGCAGTATTTT.

The chain has TRBV9 and TRBJ2-4, with 8 nucleotides matching TRBD2. Germline lookup yields CDR1 SGDLS and CDR2 YYNGEE. The J segment lost 4 bases and the V segment lost 1 base, leaving 1 base of the junction unmatched. The CDR3 sequence is 14 residues long. Written as DNA, the CDR3 is TGTGCCAGCAGCGTACGGGGGGGAAAAAACATTCAGTACTTC. Its protein product is CASSVRGGKNIQYF.

The chain combines TRBV27 with TRBJ2-5; the D is unclear. This CDR3 has 14 residues. CDR1 is MNHEY, CDR2 SMNVEV, per germline (reference sequence). Trimming stripped 2 bases from V and 1 base from J, with 8 bases between. The CDR3 DNA follows: TGTGCCAGCAGTTTAAAGCTAGGCCAAGAGACCCAGTACTTC. Translated: CASSLKLGQETQYF.

This chain connects TRBV25-1 to TRBJ2-3; 10 nucleotides line up with TRBD2. V was clipped by 3 bases and J by 5 bases; unmatched bases: 8. In germline, CDR1 is MGHDK, CDR2 SYGVNS. The length of the CDR3 is 16 residues. DNA for the CDR3: TGTGCCAGCAGTGACCGGACTAGCGGACGGGGAGATACGCAGTATTTT. Translation gives CASSDRTSGRGDTQYF.

Of note for this clonotype: At one of its ends the junction is not consistent with the germline gene, which may arise from a read error. The V gene is TRBV9, the J gene TRBJ1-1; D is uncertain. This CDR3 spans 13 amino acids. Germline V gene data show CDR1 as SGDLS and CDR2 as YYNGEE. CDR3 loop: CANSFGADAEAFF. The CDR3 bases are TGTGCCAACAGCTTCGGCGCGGACGCTGAAGCTTTCTTT.